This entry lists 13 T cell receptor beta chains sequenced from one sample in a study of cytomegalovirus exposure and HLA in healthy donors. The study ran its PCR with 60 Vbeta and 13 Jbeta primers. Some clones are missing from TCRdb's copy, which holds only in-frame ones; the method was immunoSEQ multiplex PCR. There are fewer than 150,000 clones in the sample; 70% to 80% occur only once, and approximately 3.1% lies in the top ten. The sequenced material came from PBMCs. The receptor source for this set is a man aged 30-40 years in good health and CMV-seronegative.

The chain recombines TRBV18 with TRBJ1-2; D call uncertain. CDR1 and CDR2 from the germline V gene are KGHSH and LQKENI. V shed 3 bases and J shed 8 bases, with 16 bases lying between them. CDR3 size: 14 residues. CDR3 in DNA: TGTGCCAGCTCACCCCCTTTAATCGACGGGGGCTACACCTTC. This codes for CASSPPLIDGGYTF.

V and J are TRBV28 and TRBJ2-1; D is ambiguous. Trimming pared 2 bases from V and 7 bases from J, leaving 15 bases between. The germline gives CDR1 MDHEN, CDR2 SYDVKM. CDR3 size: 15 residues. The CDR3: CASSLPFPSENEQFF. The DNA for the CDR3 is TGTGCCAGCAGTTTACCATTCCCGTCGGAGAATGAGCAGTTCTTC. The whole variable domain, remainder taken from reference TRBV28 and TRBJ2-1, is DVKVTQSSRYLVKRTGEKVFLECVQDMDHENMFWYRQDPGLGLRLIYFSYDVKMKEKGDIPEGYSVSREKKERFSLILESASTNQTSMYLCASSLPFPSENEQFFGPGTRLTVL.

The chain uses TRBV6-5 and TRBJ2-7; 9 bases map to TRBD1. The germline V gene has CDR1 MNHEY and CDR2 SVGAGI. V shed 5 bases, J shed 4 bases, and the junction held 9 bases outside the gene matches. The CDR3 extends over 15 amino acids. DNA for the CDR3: TGTGCCAGCAGTAAACCGGGACAGGGATTTTACGAGCAGTACTTC. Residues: CASSKPGQGFYEQYF.

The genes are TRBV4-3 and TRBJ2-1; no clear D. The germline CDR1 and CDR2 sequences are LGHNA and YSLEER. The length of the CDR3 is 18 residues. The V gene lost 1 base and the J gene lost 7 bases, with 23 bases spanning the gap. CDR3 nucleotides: TGCGCCAGCAGCCAAGTACGAAGAGGCGGTACCCTACGAAATGAGCAGTTCTTC. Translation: CASSQVRRGGTLRNEQFF.

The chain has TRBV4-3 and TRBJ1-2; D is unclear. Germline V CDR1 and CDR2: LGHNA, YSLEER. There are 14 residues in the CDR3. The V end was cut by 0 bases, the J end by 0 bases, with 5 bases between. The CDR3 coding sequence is TGCGCCAGCAGCCAAGACGAGGCTAACTATGGCTACACCTTC. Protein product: CASSQDEANYGYTF.

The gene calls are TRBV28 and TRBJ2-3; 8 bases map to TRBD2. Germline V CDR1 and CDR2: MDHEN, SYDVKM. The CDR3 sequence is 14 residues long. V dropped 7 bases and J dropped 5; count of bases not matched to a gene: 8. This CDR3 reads CASMTGGPVDTQYF. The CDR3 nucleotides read TGTGCCAGCATGACGGGAGGGCCGGTAGATACGCAGTATTTT.

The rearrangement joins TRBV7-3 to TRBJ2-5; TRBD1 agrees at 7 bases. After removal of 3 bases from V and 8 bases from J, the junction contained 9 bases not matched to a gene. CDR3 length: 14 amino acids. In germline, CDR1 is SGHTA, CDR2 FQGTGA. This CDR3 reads CASSFDRAQGTQYF. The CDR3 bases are TGTGCCAGCAGCTTTGACAGGGCCCAGGGAACCCAGTACTTC.

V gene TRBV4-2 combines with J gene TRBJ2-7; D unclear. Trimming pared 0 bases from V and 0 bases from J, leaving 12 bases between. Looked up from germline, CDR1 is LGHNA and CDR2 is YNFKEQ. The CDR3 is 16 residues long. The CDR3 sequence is CASSQDLTKSSYEQYF. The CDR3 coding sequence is TGTGCCAGCAGCCAAGATCTAACTAAAAGCTCCTACGAGCAGTACTTC.

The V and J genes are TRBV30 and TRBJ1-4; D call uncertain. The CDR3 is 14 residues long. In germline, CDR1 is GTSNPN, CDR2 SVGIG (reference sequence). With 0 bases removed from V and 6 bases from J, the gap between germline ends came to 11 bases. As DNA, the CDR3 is TGTGCCTGGAGTGTAGCGCAGGAGGATGAAAAACTGTTTTTT. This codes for CAWSVAQEDEKLFF.

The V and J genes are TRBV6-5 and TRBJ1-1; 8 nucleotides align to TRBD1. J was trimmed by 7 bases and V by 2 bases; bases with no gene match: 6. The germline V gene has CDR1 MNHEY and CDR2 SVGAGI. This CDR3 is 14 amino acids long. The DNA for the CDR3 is TGTGCCAGCAGTTACGAGGCAGGGGGCAGTGAAGCTTTCTTT. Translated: CASSYEAGGSEAFF.

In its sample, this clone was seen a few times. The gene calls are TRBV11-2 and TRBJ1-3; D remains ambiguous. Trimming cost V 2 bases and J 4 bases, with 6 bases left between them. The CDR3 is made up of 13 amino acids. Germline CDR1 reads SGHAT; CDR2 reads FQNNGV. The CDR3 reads CASSLLMGNTIYF. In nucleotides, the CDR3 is TGTGCCAGCAGCTTACTTATGGGAAACACCATATATTTT.

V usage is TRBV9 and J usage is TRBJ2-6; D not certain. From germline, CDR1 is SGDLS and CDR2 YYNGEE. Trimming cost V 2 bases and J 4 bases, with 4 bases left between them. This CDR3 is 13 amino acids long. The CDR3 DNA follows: TGTGCCAGCAGCGTCTCCGGGGCCAACGTCCTGACTTTC. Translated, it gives CASSVSGANVLTF.

CDR3 nucleotides: TGTGCCACCTCGTTGGGGCCGGAGACCCAGTACTTC. Its translation: CATSLGPETQYF. V is TRBV25-1 and J is TRBJ2-5, with TRBD1 as a possible D gene (5 bases). The germline gives CDR1 MGHDK, CDR2 SYGVNS. The CDR3 consists of 12 residues. V was clipped by 10 bases and J by 5 bases, with 14 bases between them. The whole variable domain, filled in from reference TRBV25-1 and TRBJ2-5, reads EADIYQTPRYLVIGTGKKITLECSQTMGHDKMYWYQQDPGMELHLIHYSYGVNSTEKGDLSSESTVSRIRTEHFPLTLESARPSHTSQYLCATSLGPETQYFGPGTRLLVL.